This note documents a single TCR beta chain sequence. What this receptor recognizes is not known. No base quality information exists; no much larger clone differs at one position. This sample is part of a study of T cells in localized non-small cell lung cancer (dated by TCRdb to the early 2020s). In the study overall: T cell repertoires of 200 to 250 early-stage NSCLC patients were analyzed, with tumors being compared against uninvolved tumor-adjacent lungs. The cohort consisted of roughly 240 treatment-naive NSCLC patients whose localized lung tumors had been resected. The mean age of the NSCLC patients was roughly 70 years, with approximately 130 men and approximately 100 women. Broader findings and caveats from the paper: Higher T cell density in blood was associated with longer overall survival, whereas higher clonality in adjacent lung was associated with shorter survival. Uninvolved tumor-adjacent lung showed the highest T cell clonality, higher than tumor, which suggests more focused antigenic responses in the adjacent lung. A median of around 57 of the top 100 tumor clones turned up in the paired uninvolved adjacent lung, and fewer than 35 of those clones also ranked among the top 100 of that same adjacent lung. Multi-region tumor sequencing was not performed, so intratumor heterogeneity could not be excluded. Because the study design was exploratory, TCR variables were selected using unadjusted p-values without false-discovery rate correction.

The CDR3 spans 15 residues, from the cysteine through the phenylalanine. The retained sequence is limited to the CDR3, 45 bases, with the frame set at the first base. Trimming takes 9 bases from V and 4 bases from J, and the germline ends sit 19 bases apart. From a lookup of the germline V gene, CDR1 and CDR2 are LGHNT and FRNRAP. The immunoSEQ Assay was used to sequence TCR beta CDR3 regions from DNA. The original pipeline was this. To compute T cell density, TCR beta template counts were normalized to usable DNA, which was estimated by amplifying housekeeping genes. Richness was estimated using the preseqR package, with extrapolation to 400,000 templates for PBMC samples and to 120,000 templates for tissue samples. Clonality was defined by subtracting Pielou's evenness from one. Differential abundance testing on productive amino-acid clonotypes, with a minimum total count of 5 and an alpha of 0.1, was used to identify tissue-enriched TCRs. The Jaccard Index and the Morisita Overlap Index were used to measure how much the repertoires overlapped between compartments. TCR beta CDR3s were clustered by GLIPH together with public tetramer-defined viral CDR3s, and at least three viral sequences plus V-gene enrichment were required for viral motifs. What TCRdb holds here is the immuneACCESS table cut down to in-frame rearrangements. Part of the clones is not present; checked against another copy, under half of the missing clones reflect an unresolved V gene, and the others are unexplained. V and J calls and clone size are given by that table; D and trimming were obtained from the DNA. This sample holds almost 20,000 clones; 89% were observed only once. The ten largest make up 8.4% of the sample.

At diagnosis, peripheral blood, uninvolved tumor-adjacent lung and tumor were collected and were preserved as a mix of fresh-frozen and FFPE material. Blood samples were analyzed as peripheral blood mononuclear cells for TCR repertoire profiling. The sequence is built from TRBV12-5 and TRBJ1-5, with TRBD1 as a weak D call on 6 bases. Sequences were derived from peripheral blood, sampled before any cancer treatment. The clonotype originates from a man between 40 and 70 years old with stage I lung adenocarcinoma. The CDR3 reads CASLAPGASNQPQHF. The nucleotide sequence is given as TGTGCTAGCCTCGCCCCGGGGGCCTCTAATCAGCCCCAGCATTTT.